This TCR beta chain was recorded in a study of cytomegalovirus exposure and HLA in healthy donors (dated 2017 in TCRdb). About the full investigation: In an earlier analysis of roughly 590 of the donors, about 270 Gb of sequence data and 95 million to 130 million unique TCR beta sequences from about 190 million T cells were reported. Every repertoire in the discovery cohort had been generated on one and the same sequencing platform. An early release that covered fewer than 800 HLA-typed donors contained about 290 gigabases of sequencing data and 65 million to 100 million unique TCR sequences. The study combined high-throughput TCR immunosequencing, statistical association of individual TCRs with disease status, and machine learning to predict cytomegalovirus infection status. A separate validation cohort of roughly 130 different subjects was used in addition to the roughly 640-subject first cohort. In an earlier analysis of about 590 of the donors, high-throughput TCR beta sequencing was used to judge whether each TCR beta V gene segment behaved as functional or pseudogenic. Genome-wide SNP genotypes for about three fifths of the roughly 670 donors were used in a later genetic analysis, which treated that subset as a discovery cohort. The study aimed to test whether signatures of past pathogen exposure could be identified by cataloging public T cell receptors. Alongside the repertoire data, information on donor age, sex, ethnicity and CMV serostatus was compiled. Because of strong linkage in the cohort, four to six DR-DQ haplotypes were treated as single units for association and clustering. HLA typing covered class I and class II loci at four-digit resolution. Of the roughly 400 genotyped donors, 65% to 90% fell in the genetic ancestry cluster associated with self-reported Caucasian donors. Rather than using new phenotypic data, the later analysis identified candidate immune exposures from TCR beta sequences and from how often those sequences occurred across donors. Using immunosequencing, the study profiled T cell repertoires from roughly 650 subjects and related those repertoires to cytomegalovirus serostatus. The number of donors typed differed by locus, with about 629-630 for A, B, C, DRB1 and DQB1, roughly 520 for DQA1, about 610 for DPA1, and 450 to 480 for DPB1. On average, approximately 250,000 unique TCR beta nucleotide sequences were sequenced per donor among a few hundred genotyped donors of the cohort, with around 19% of those sequences being non-productive. In a later analysis, previously published TCR beta repertoires from more than 500 donors were re-analyzed and high-resolution HLA genotyping was added so that TCR occurrence patterns could be studied. Summary of the overall study and its limitations: The sequencing pipeline was judged likely to have produced a cluster of highly shared sequence variants as a technical artifact. The 87-base-pair reads could not distinguish some IMGT-functional V segments, including TRBV6-2 and TRBV6-3, so those segments were excluded. While some public TCRs were present in many individuals, most TCR sequences turned up only very rarely across donors. Because HLA typing was unavailable for some donors at each locus, only the typed subset was used in association tests. The study gave a list of 150 to 200 TCR beta chains associated with cytomegalovirus. Compared with equally common non-associated chains, HLA-associated TCR beta chains in a later analysis were more clonally expanded and had lower generation probabilities. A further reported finding was that TCR beta sequences accurately predicted the HLA-A and HLA-B alleles for most subjects in the first cohort. According to a later genetic analysis, donors in an Asian-associated ancestry cluster had fewer N-insertions in productive TCRs than the roughly 670-donor mean. Presence/absence analyses assumed roughly uniform sequencing depth across donors, an assumption that may not hold. Only TCR beta chains were sequenced in this cohort, and the absence of alpha or paired-chain data limited detectable features. In a later analysis, the rate of TCR association differed among HLA loci, with DRB1 alleles having the most associated TCRs and HLA-C alleles having the fewest. A few of the identified cytomegalovirus-associated TCR beta chains were confirmed in vitro to be specific for cytomegalovirus antigens. For the cohort, immune exposure information was limited to CMV serostatus. At a false discovery rate of 0.05, a later analysis linked some 18,000 TCR beta sequences to specific HLA alleles. In a later analysis, several top co-occurrence clusters were reported to appear linked to parvovirus B19, influenza, CMV and Epstein-Barr virus. In an earlier analysis of some 500 of the donors, most TCR beta V segments were observed in productive rearrangements about 87% or about 30% of the time, broadly matching IMGT annotations. Linkage disequilibrium might explain the correlated functional status among segregating V segments, but an unknown experimental factor could not be ruled out. When HLA alleles, especially DR and DQ, strongly co-occurred, attributing TCR associations to individual alleles was difficult. Cytomegalovirus status was reported to be diagnosed by the classifier with high specificity and sensitivity in both the original and validation cohorts. In a later genetic analysis, a missense DCLRE1C variant was associated with V-gene and J-gene trimming of TCR beta chains, and the association was replicated in an independent cohort. Most CMV-associated TCR beta chains appeared to be HLA-restricted in a later analysis, and the HLA associations seemed to be driven largely by CMV exposure. According to the authors, the approach could potentially be generalized to other disease states and immunological phenotypes. Because counts were too low, some 17 rarely observed V segments, including chromosome 9 orphons, were excluded from the earlier analysis of around 590 of the donors.

Libraries were built with the immunoSEQ multiplex PCR assay. A mixture of 60 forward primers for TCR Vbeta segments and 13 reverse primers for TCR Jbeta segments was used in the multiplex PCR. The CDR3 region of rearranged TCR beta genes was amplified from genomic DNA with a multiplex PCR assay. The amplified TCR beta libraries were sequenced on the Illumina HiSeq System as 87-base-pair reads. Per the source publication's procedure: Across the 670 or so repertoires, a later analysis counted tens of millions of unique TCR beta chains, about 10 million of which were shared by at least two donors. To remove PCR and sequencing errors, raw reads were error-corrected and collapsed into unique sequences using a nearest-neighbor algorithm that merged closely related sequences. To assign V, D and J gene segments, CDR3 sequences were aligned to IMGT reference sequences. For a sequence to be retained, a match of at least six nucleotides to both a V gene segment and a J gene segment was required. A rearrangement was called productive if the CDR3 had no stop codons and remained in frame with V and J, and every other rearrangement was called non-productive. CDR3 was defined by IMGT convention, running from the second conserved V-encoded cysteine to the conserved J-encoded phenylalanine. The earlier analysis of some 600 of the donors excluded sequences that lacked an unambiguous match to a single V gene segment. In an earlier analysis of approximately 610 of the donors, V segments were called functional above 56.7% productive rearrangements and were called segregating when the between-donor standard deviation exceeded 5%. A statistical classification framework was developed to diagnose cytomegalovirus status using the catalog of TCR beta chain sequences. In a later analysis, V and J genes were assigned by comparing TCR nucleotide sequences against IMGT/GENE-DB human TR gene sequences. Using the TCRdist pipeline, a later analysis assigned CDR3 sequences along with most-parsimonious VDJ recombination scenarios. In a later analysis, every TCR beta chain was defined by the combination of its CDR3 amino acid sequence and its V-gene family, and reads without a unique V-gene family were dropped. A later analysis removed roughly 590 highly shared, low-generation-probability nucleotide sequences to deal with suspected cross-contamination and a sequencing artifact. For each public chain, a later analysis derived a clonal expansion index from normalized ranks of inferred template counts within each repertoire. In a later analysis, generation probabilities were computed using a VDJ recombination model fitted to out-of-frame rearrangements, and the results were checked against IGoR. In a later analysis, hypergeometric tests were used to score TCR-TCR, TCR-HLA and TCR-CMV co-occurrence, with a repertoire-size bias correction applied to TCR pairs. To estimate false discovery rates, a later analysis permuted the HLA or CMV assignments 20 times. In a later analysis, co-occurring TCRs were grouped with DBSCAN, and TCRdist sequence similarity was added when clustering was performed within HLA-allele-positive subsets. Repertoires with fewer than 30,000 or more than 120,000 public chains were left out of co-occurrence clustering, as were five repertoires with anomalous nucleotide sharing. The table comes from immuneACCESS by way of TCRdb, which keeps in-frame sequences with V and J called. Part of the clones is missing from these tables; in studies checked, under half for an unresolved V gene and the rest for unknown reasons. V and J calls and clone size are those listed in that table; D and trimming were worked out from the DNA. Counted in this sample were around 150,000 clones; roughly 87% of them appeared once. In total, the top ten clones hold 0.4% to 0.55% of the sample.

Concerning this clone: This clone's antigen is unknown. No much larger clone is present one base from it, and per-base qualities are unavailable.

The CDR3 goes from the cysteine to the phenylalanine over 15 residues. Just CDR3 DNA is preserved here, 45 bases in frame from base 1. The germline V and J ends show losses of 5 bases and 5 bases respectively, and no gene match explains 5 bases of the junction. The germline V gene yields MDHEN for CDR1 and SYDVKM for CDR2. In total, 600 or so healthy bone marrow donors made up the cohort. At the time of sampling, every cohort member was nominally healthy, though immune exposures that went unrecorded were likely present. The donor tested CMV seronegative and was one of the 352 seronegative cohort members. Every donor gave a peripheral blood sample, and the peripheral blood mononuclear cells from that sample were used for TCR beta sequencing. The Qiagen DNeasy Blood Extraction Kit was used to extract genomic DNA from the blood cell samples.

The origin of this receptor is a woman aged 40 to 50 in good health and CMV-seronegative. This receptor chain uses TRBV28 and TRBJ1-4; TRBD1 agrees with 10 junctional bases. The material sequenced was PBMCs. The base sequence is TGTGCCAGCAGTCTCTGGACAGGGGGAAATGAAAAACTGTTTTTT. Translated, it gives CASSLWTGGNEKLFF.